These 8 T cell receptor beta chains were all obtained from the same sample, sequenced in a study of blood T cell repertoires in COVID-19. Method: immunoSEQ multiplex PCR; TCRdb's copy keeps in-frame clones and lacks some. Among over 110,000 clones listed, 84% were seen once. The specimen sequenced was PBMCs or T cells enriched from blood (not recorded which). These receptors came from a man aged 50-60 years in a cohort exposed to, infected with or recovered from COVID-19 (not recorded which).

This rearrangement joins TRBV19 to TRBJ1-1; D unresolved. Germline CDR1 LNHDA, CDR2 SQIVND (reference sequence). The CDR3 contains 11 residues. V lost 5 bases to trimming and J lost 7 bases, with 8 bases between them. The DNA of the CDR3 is TGTGCCAGTAGTCTGGCGGATGAAGCTTTCTTT. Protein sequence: CASSLADEAFF.

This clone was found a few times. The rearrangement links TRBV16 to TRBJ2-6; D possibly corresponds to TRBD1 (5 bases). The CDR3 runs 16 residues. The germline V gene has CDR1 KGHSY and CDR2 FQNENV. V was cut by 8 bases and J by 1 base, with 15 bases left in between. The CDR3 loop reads CASRNSGLSGANVLTF. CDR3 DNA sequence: TGTGCCAGCCGCAATTCAGGGCTTTCTGGGGCCAACGTCCTGACTTTC.

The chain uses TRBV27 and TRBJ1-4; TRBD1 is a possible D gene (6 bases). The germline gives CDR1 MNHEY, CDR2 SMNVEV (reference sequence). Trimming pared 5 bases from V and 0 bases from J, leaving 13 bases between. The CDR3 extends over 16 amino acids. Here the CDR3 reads CASSPSRGATNEKLFF. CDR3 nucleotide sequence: TGTGCCAGCAGTCCGAGCAGGGGTGCAACTAATGAAAAACTGTTTTTT.

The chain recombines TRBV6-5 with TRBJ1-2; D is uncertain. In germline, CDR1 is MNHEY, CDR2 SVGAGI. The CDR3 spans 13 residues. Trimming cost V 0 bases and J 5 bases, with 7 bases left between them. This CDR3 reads CASSYSRRYGYTF. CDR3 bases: TGTGCCAGCAGTTACTCGAGGAGGTATGGCTACACCTTC.

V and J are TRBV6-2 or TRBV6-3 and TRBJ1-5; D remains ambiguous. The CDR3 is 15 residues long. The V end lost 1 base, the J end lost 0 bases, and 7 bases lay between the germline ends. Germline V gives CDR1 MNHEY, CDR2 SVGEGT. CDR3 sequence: CASSYWQVSNQPQHF. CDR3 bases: TGTGCCAGCAGTTACTGGCAGGTTAGCAATCAGCCCCAGCATTTT.

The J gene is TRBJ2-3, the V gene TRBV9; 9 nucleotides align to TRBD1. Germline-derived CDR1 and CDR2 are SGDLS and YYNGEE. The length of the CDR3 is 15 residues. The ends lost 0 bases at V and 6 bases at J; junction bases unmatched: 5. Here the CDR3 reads CASSVEGQGTDTQYF. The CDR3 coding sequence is TGTGCCAGCAGCGTAGAGGGACAGGGAACTGATACGCAGTATTTT. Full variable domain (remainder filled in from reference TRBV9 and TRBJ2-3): DSGVTQTPKHLITATGQRVTLRCSPRSGDLSVYWYQQSLDQGLQFLIQYYNGEERAKGNILERFSAQQFPDLHSELNLSSLELGDSALYFCASSVEGQGTDTQYFGPGTRLTVL.

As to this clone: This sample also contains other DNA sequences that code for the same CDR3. In DNA form, the CDR3 reads TGTGCCAGCAGTTTAAGGGGGTCCTCTGGAAACACCATATATTTT. Translation: CASSLRGSSGNTIYF. The gene calls are TRBV28 and TRBJ1-3; a possible D gene is TRBD1 (6 bases). Between the trimmed V and J ends, which lost 2 bases and 0 bases, there was a span of 8 bases. CDR1 and CDR2 (germline): MDHEN, SYDVKM. The CDR3 has 15 residues.

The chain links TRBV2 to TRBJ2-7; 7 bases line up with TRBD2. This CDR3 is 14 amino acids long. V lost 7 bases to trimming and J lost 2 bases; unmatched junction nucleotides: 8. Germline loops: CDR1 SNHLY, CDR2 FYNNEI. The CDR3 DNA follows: TGTGCCAGCACCCCACCGACTAGCCCCTACGAGCAGTACTTC. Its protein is CASTPPTSPYEQYF.